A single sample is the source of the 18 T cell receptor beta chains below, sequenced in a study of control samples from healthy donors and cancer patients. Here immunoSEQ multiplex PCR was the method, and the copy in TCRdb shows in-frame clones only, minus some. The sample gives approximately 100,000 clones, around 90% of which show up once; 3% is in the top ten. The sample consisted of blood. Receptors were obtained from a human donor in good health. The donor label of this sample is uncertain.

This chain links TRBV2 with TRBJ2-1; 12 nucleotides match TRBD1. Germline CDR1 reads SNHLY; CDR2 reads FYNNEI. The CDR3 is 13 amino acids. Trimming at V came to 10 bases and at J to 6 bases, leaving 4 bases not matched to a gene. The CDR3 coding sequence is TGTGCCACCCGGGACAGGGGGCTCAATGAGCAGTTCTTC. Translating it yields CATRDRGLNEQFF.

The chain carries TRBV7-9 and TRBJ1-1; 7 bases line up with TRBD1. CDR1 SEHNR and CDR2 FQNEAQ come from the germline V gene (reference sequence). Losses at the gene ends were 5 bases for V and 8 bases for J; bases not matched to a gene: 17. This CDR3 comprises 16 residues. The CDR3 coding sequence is TGTGCCAGCAGCCCGAGTGGTGGGACAGTTTACCGCGAAGCTTTCTTT. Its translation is CASSPSGGTVYREAFF. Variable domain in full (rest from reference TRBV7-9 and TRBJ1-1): DTGVSQNPRHKITKRGQNVTFRCDPISEHNRLYWYRQTLGQGPEFLTYFQNEAQLEKSRLLSDRFSAERPKGSFSTLEIQRTEQGDSAMYLCASSPSGGTVYREAFFGQGTRLTVV.

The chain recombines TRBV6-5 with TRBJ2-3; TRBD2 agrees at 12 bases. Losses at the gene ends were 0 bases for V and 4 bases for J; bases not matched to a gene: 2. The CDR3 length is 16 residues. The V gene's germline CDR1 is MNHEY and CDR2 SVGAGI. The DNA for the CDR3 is TGTGCCAGCAGTTACTCGACTAGCGGGGGTTCAGATACGCAGTATTTT. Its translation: CASSYSTSGGSDTQYF.

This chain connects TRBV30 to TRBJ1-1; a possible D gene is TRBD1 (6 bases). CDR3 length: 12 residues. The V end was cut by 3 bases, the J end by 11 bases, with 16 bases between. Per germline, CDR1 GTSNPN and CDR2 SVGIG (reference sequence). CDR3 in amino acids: CAWSRQESRAFF. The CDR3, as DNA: TGTGCCTGGAGCAGACAGGAGTCCAGGGCTTTCTTT.

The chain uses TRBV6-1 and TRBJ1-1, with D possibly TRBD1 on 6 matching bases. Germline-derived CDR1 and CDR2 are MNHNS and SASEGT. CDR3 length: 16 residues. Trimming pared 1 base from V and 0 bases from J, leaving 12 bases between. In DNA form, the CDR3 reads TGTGCCAGCAGTGAAGAGACAGGCGCAATGAACACTGAAGCTTTCTTT. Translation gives CASSEETGAMNTEAFF.

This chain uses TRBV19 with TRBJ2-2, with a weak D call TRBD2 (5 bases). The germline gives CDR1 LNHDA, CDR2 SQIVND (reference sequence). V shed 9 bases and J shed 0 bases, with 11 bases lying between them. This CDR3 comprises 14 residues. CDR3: CASAGVANTGELFF. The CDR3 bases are TGTGCCAGCGCGGGCGTAGCGAACACCGGGGAGCTGTTTTTT.

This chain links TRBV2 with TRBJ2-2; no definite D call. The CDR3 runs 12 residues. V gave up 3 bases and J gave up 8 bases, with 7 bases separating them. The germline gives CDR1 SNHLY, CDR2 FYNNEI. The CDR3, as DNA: TGTGCCAGCAGTGACCGACATGGGGAGCTGTTTTTT. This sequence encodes CASSDRHGELFF.

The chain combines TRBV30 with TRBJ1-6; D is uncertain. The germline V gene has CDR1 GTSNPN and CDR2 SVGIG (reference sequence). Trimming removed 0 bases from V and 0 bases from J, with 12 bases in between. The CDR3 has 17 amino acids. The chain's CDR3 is CAWSVGRFSSYNSPLHF. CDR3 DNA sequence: TGTGCCTGGAGTGTAGGACGTTTTAGCTCCTATAATTCACCCCTCCACTTT.

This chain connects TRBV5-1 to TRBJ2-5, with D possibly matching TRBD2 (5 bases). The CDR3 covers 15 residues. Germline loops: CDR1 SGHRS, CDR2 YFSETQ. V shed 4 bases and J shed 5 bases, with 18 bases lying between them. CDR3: CASSTVSGSAETQYF. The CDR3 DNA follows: TGCGCCAGCAGCACCGTTTCGGGGTCCGCGGAGACCCAGTACTTC.

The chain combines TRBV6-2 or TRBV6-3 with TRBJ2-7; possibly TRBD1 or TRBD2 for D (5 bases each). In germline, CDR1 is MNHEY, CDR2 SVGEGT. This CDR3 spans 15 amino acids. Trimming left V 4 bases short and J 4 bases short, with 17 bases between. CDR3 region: CASSSRRGGRYEQYV. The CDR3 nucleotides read TGTGCCAGCAGTTCTCGTCGTGGGGGTCGGTACGAGCAGTACGTC.

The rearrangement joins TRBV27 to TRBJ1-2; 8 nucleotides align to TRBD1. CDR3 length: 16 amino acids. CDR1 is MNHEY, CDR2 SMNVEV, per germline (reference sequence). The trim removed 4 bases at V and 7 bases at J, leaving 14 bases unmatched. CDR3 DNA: TGTGCCAGCAGTTCTATCGGGGCAGGGGGCATGGGTGGCTACACCTTC. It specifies CASSSIGAGGMGGYTF.

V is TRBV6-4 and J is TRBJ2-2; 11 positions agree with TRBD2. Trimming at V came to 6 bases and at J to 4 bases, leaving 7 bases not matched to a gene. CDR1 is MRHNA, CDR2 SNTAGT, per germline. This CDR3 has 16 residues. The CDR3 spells CASSSLAGGGTGELFF. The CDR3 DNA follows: TGTGCCAGCAGCTCCTTAGCGGGGGGGGGCACCGGGGAGCTGTTTTTT.

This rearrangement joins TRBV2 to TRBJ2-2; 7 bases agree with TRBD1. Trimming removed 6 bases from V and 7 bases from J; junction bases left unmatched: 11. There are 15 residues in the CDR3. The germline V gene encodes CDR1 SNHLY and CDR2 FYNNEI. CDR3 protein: CASRPGTAFIGELFF. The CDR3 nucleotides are TGTGCCAGCAGACCCGGGACAGCGTTTATCGGGGAGCTGTTTTTT.

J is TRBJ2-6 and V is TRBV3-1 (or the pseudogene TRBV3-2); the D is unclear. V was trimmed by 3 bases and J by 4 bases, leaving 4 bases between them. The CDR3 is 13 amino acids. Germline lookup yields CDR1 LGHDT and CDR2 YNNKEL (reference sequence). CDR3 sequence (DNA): TGTGCCAGCAGCCAGGGAGGGGCCAACGTCCTGACTTTC. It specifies CASSQGGANVLTF.

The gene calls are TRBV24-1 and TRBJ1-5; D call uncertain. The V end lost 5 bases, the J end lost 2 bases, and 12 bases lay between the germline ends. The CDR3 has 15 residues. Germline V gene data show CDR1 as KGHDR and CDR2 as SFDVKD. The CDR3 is CATSANGHRNQPQHF. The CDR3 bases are TGTGCCACCAGTGCTAATGGCCATCGCAATCAGCCCCAGCATTTT.

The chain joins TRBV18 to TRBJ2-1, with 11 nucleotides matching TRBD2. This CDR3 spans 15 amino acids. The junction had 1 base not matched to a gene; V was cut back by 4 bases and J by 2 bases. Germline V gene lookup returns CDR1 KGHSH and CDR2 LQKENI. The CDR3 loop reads CASSLSGGAYNEQFF. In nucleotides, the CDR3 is TGTGCCAGCTCACTTAGCGGGGGGGCCTACAATGAGCAGTTCTTC.

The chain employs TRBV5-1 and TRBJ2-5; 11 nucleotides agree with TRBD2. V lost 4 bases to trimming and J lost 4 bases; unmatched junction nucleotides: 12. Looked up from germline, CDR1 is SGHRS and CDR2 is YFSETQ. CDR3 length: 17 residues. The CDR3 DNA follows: TGCGCCAGCAGCCCAGGGGACGCTAGCGGGGGGCTAGAGACCCAGTACTTC. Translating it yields CASSPGDASGGLETQYF.

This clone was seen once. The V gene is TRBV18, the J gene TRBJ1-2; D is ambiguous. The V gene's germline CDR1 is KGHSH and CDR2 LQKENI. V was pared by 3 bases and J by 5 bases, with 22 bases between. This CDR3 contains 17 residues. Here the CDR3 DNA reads TGTGCCAGCTCACCTCCCGGAGAGGTCTTGCAAGGTTATGGCTACACCTTC. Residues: CASSPPGEVLQGYGYTF.